These 23 T cell receptor beta chains originate from one sample sequenced in a study of blood T cell repertoires in COVID-19. This table comes from immunoSEQ multiplex PCR, and its TCRdb copy is limited to in-frame clones, with some not included. The sample includes around 24,000 clones, roughly 89% of them seen just once. Material: peripheral blood. Receptor source: a man in his sixties or seventies with COVID-19, enrolled during active disease.

V gene TRBV15 combines with J gene TRBJ1-1; D ambiguous. This CDR3 comprises 14 residues. Trimming pared 2 bases from V and 1 base from J, leaving 8 bases between. CDR1 and CDR2 from the germline V gene are LNHNV and YYDKDF (reference sequence). The CDR3 is CATSRQTQNTEAFF. The CDR3, as DNA: TGTGCCACCAGCAGACAAACACAGAACACTGAAGCTTTCTTT. The complete variable domain, with remaining parts taken from reference TRBV15 and TRBJ1-1, reads DAMVIQNPRYQVTQFGKPVTLSCSQTLNHNVMYWYQQKSSQAPKLLFHYYDKDFNNEADTPDNFQSRRPNTSFCFLDIRSPGLGDTAMYLCATSRQTQNTEAFFGQGTRLTVV.

The chain is built from TRBV5-1 and TRBJ1-1, with 7 bases aligning to TRBD1. Germline assignment: CDR1 SGHRS and CDR2 YFSETQ. The CDR3 contains 14 residues. The V segment lost 0 bases and the J segment 4 bases; nucleotides outside the gene matches: 3. CDR3 region: CASSLGDRSTEAFF. CDR3 DNA: TGCGCCAGCAGCTTGGGGGACAGATCCACTGAAGCTTTCTTT.

Details on this clone: The sample carries other DNA sequences with the same CDR3. The chain is built from TRBV4-1 and TRBJ2-1, with D uncertain. Trimming left V 0 bases short and J 7 bases short, with 4 bases between. Germline V gives CDR1 MGHRA, CDR2 YSYEKL. This CDR3 has 12 amino acids. CDR3 amino acids: CASSQDLNEQFF. In DNA form, the CDR3 reads TGCGCCAGCAGCCAAGATCTAAATGAGCAGTTCTTC.

This sequence joins TRBV5-1 and TRBJ2-1, with 7 bases identical to TRBD1. Germline lookup yields CDR1 SGHRS and CDR2 YFSETQ. This CDR3 is built from 13 residues. The ends lost 4 bases at V and 9 bases at J; junction bases unmatched: 7. As DNA, the CDR3 is TGCGCCAGCAGCGATGAGGGGGCAAGTGAGCAGTTCTTC. Residues: CASSDEGASEQFF.

The chain carries TRBV3-1 (or the pseudogene TRBV3-2) and TRBJ2-3; 7 bases line up with TRBD2. The CDR3 consists of 16 residues. Germline CDR1 is LGHDT and CDR2 is YNNKEL (reference sequence). V was pared by 2 bases and J by 0 bases, with 5 bases of the junction left unmatched. In DNA form, the CDR3 reads TGTGCCAGCAGCCAAAACTGGCGGGGGAGCACAGATACGCAGTATTTT. Its translation is CASSQNWRGSTDTQYF.

The chain is built from TRBV7-9 and TRBJ1-1; the match to TRBD1 covers 9 bases. J lost 6 bases, V lost 1 base, and 3 bases had no gene match. Germline V gene lookup returns CDR1 SEHNR and CDR2 FQNEAQ (reference sequence). The CDR3 extends over 14 amino acids. As DNA, the CDR3 is TGTGCCAGCAGCTTAGACAGGGGGCAGGCTGAAGCTTTCTTT. This sequence encodes CASSLDRGQAEAFF.

J is TRBJ2-3 and V is TRBV11-3, with 14 bases that match TRBD2. V trimming: 5 bases; J trimming: 0 bases; junction bases outside the gene matches: 4. Germline V gene data show CDR1 as SGHNT and CDR2 as YENEEA. This CDR3 region has 17 residues. CDR3 protein: CASSLGLAGGSTDTQYF. The CDR3 nucleotides read TGTGCCAGCAGCCTCGGACTAGCGGGGGGCAGCACAGATACGCAGTATTTT.

V is TRBV5-4 and J is TRBJ1-4, with TRBD1 as a possible D gene (5 bases). V was clipped by 4 bases and J by 7 bases, with 17 bases between them. The CDR3 extends over 15 amino acids. CDR1 SGHNT and CDR2 YYREEE come from the germline V gene (reference sequence). CDR3 coding DNA: TGTGCCAGCAGCCCCAGGGCGGGGGACGGTGAAAAACTGTTTTTT. The encoded protein is CASSPRAGDGEKLFF.

The sample holds a few counts of this clone. This chain joins TRBV19 and TRBJ2-5, with D maybe TRBD1 (7 bases). Germline assignment: CDR1 LNHDA and CDR2 SQIVND (reference sequence). This CDR3 spans 15 amino acids. The germline V and J ends were trimmed by 4 bases and 5 bases, with 17 bases remaining between them. This chain's CDR3 is CASSRSPGGIETQYF. CDR3 in DNA: TGTGCCAGTAGTAGGAGTCCAGGGGGGATTGAGACCCAGTACTTC.

The chain couples TRBV7-9 to TRBJ2-2, with D perhaps TRBD2 (5 bases). With 5 bases removed from V and 0 bases from J, the gap between germline ends came to 10 bases. CDR1 is SEHNR, CDR2 FQNEAQ, per germline (reference sequence). This CDR3 has 15 amino acids. In DNA form, the CDR3 reads TGTGCCAGCAGCATCACGGAGGCGAACACCGGGGAGCTGTTTTTT. This gives the protein CASSITEANTGELFF. Full variable domain (outside the CDR3, taken from reference TRBV7-9 and TRBJ2-2): DTGVSQNPRHKITKRGQNVTFRCDPISEHNRLYWYRQTLGQGPEFLTYFQNEAQLEKSRLLSDRFSAERPKGSFSTLEIQRTEQGDSAMYLCASSITEANTGELFFGEGSRLTVL.

This chain connects TRBV6-5 to TRBJ2-2; TRBD2 matches at 8 bases. CDR3 size: 14 residues. The germline CDR1 and CDR2 sequences are MNHEY and SVGAGI. V trimming: 8 bases; J trimming: 4 bases; junction bases outside the gene matches: 6. CDR3 sequence reads: CASRGLGITGELFF. The CDR3 DNA reads TGTGCCAGCCGGGGACTAGGTATCACCGGGGAGCTGTTTTTT.

The rearrangement uses TRBV5-1 and TRBJ1-2; D is possibly TRBD1 (5 bases). The CDR3 sequence is 16 residues long. From germline, CDR1 is SGHRS and CDR2 YFSETQ. V lost 4 bases, J lost 0 bases, and 16 bases lay in between. The CDR3 spells CASSPNDRNTNYGYTF. The CDR3 DNA is TGCGCCAGCAGCCCCAATGACAGAAATACTAACTATGGCTACACCTTC. Full variable domain (rest looked up from reference TRBV5-1 and TRBJ1-2): KAGVTQTPRYLIKTRGQQVTLSCSPISGHRSVSWYQQTPGQGLQFLFEYFSETQRNKGNFPGRFSGRQFSNSRSEMNVSTLELGDSALYLCASSPNDRNTNYGYTFGSGTRLTVV.

The chain couples TRBV5-1 to TRBJ2-2; D might be TRBD2 (6 bases). From germline, CDR1 is SGHRS and CDR2 YFSETQ. The CDR3 has 15 residues. Trimming stripped 4 bases from V and 3 bases from J, with 13 bases between. In DNA form, the CDR3 reads TGCGCCAGCAGCCCGACGGGGGAGGACACCGGGGAGCTGTTTTTT. Protein: CASSPTGEDTGELFF.

The chain employs TRBV19 and TRBJ1-3; TRBD1 is a possible D gene (6 bases). The V end lost 3 bases, the J end lost 1 base, and 16 bases lay between the germline ends. Germline values: CDR1 LNHDA, CDR2 SQIVND (reference sequence). The CDR3 runs to 17 residues. The CDR3 sequence is CASSMMAGVYSGNTIYF. CDR3 nucleotide sequence: TGTGCCAGTAGTATGATGGCAGGGGTATATTCTGGAAACACCATATATTTT.

This clone came up once. The chain joins TRBV5-8 to TRBJ2-3; the D is unclear. Between the trimmed V and J ends, which lost 1 base and 2 bases, there was a span of 8 bases. Per germline, CDR1 SGHTS and CDR2 YDEGEE. CDR3 length: 14 residues. The CDR3 region is CASSLNSYTDTQYF. The CDR3 DNA reads as TGTGCCAGCAGCTTGAACAGTTACACAGATACGCAGTATTTT.

This clone was seen more than once but under ten times. V gene TRBV6-5 combines with J gene TRBJ1-4, with D perhaps matching TRBD1 (5 bases). Trimming stripped 7 bases from V and 0 bases from J, with 6 bases between. This CDR3 spans 13 amino acids. Germline lookup yields CDR1 MNHEY and CDR2 SVGAGI. The CDR3 loop is CASTGPTNEKLFF. For the CDR3, the DNA is TGTGCCAGCACAGGGCCAACTAATGAAAAACTGTTTTTT.

DNA for the CDR3: TGCGCCAGCAGCTTGGGGACAGGGGGAGGGACGCAGTATTTT. Encoded protein: CASSLGTGGGTQYF. The chain joins TRBV5-1 to TRBJ2-3, with TRBD1 identical over 10 bases. This CDR3 is built from 14 residues. V trimming: 0 bases; J trimming: 9 bases; junction bases outside the gene matches: 4. The germline gives CDR1 SGHRS, CDR2 YFSETQ. Combining the CDR3 with reference TRBV5-1 and TRBJ2-3 gives the whole variable domain KAGVTQTPRYLIKTRGQQVTLSCSPISGHRSVSWYQQTPGQGLQFLFEYFSETQRNKGNFPGRFSGRQFSNSRSEMNVSTLELGDSALYLCASSLGTGGGTQYFGPGTRLTVL.

This chain joins TRBV2 and TRBJ1-4; no definite D call. Germline values: CDR1 SNHLY, CDR2 FYNNEI. V dropped 4 bases and J dropped 13 bases, with 16 bases sitting between them. The CDR3 is made up of 13 amino acids. For the CDR3, the DNA is TGTGCCAGCAGTGTAGAGTCCGGCGAGGGACTGTTTTTT. This gives the protein CASSVESGEGLFF.

The gene calls are TRBV5-1 and TRBJ1-2; TRBD1 is a possible D gene (5 bases). The germline V and J ends were trimmed by 4 bases and 4 bases, with 11 bases remaining between them. The V gene's germline CDR1 is SGHRS and CDR2 YFSETQ. This CDR3 has 13 residues. CDR3: CASSPGQGYGYTF. DNA of the CDR3: TGCGCCAGCAGCCCAGGTCAGGGCTATGGCTACACCTTC.

The chain recombines TRBV29-1 with TRBJ2-6; D is uncertain. CDR1 and CDR2 (germline): SQVTM, ANQGSEA. The CDR3 runs to 14 residues. V lost 7 bases to trimming and J lost 0 bases, with 10 bases between them. The CDR3 loop reads CSAEVSSGANVLTF. The CDR3 DNA reads as TGCAGCGCCGAAGTGAGCTCTGGGGCCAACGTCCTGACTTTC. Together with reference TRBV29-1 and TRBJ2-6, the CDR3 gives the full variable domain: SAVISQKPSRDICQRGTSLTIQCQVDSQVTMMFWYRQQPGQSLTLIATANQGSEATYESGFVIDKFPISRPNLTFSTLTVSNMSPEDSSIYLCSAEVSSGANVLTFGAGSRLTVL.

The rearrangement links TRBV6-6 to TRBJ2-1; 9 nucleotides match TRBD2. V shed 0 bases, J shed 5 bases, and the junction held 2 bases outside the gene matches. This CDR3 is built from 15 residues. The germline V gene has CDR1 MNHNY and CDR2 SVGAGI (reference sequence). CDR3: CASSYSGLANNEQFF. The CDR3 coding sequence is TGTGCCAGCAGTTACTCGGGACTAGCTAACAATGAGCAGTTCTTC.

This chain uses TRBV27 with TRBJ2-3, with 10 bases aligning to TRBD2. V shed 5 bases and J 2 bases; nucleotides not matched to a gene: 4. The CDR3 extends over 15 amino acids. Germline CDR1 MNHEY, CDR2 SMNVEV (reference sequence). This CDR3 reads CASSRSGGTTDTQYF. The CDR3 DNA reads as TGTGCCAGCAGTCGTAGCGGGGGGACCACAGATACGCAGTATTTT.

CDR3 DNA: TGCAGTGCTAGTTTCAGGGACACTGAAGCTTTCTTT. It is translated as CSASFRDTEAFF. This sequence joins TRBV20-1 and TRBJ1-1; D may be TRBD1 (5 bases). The CDR3 totals 12 residues. Trimming pared 3 bases from V and 3 bases from J, leaving 8 bases between. The germline gives CDR1 DFQATT, CDR2 SNEGSKA (reference sequence).